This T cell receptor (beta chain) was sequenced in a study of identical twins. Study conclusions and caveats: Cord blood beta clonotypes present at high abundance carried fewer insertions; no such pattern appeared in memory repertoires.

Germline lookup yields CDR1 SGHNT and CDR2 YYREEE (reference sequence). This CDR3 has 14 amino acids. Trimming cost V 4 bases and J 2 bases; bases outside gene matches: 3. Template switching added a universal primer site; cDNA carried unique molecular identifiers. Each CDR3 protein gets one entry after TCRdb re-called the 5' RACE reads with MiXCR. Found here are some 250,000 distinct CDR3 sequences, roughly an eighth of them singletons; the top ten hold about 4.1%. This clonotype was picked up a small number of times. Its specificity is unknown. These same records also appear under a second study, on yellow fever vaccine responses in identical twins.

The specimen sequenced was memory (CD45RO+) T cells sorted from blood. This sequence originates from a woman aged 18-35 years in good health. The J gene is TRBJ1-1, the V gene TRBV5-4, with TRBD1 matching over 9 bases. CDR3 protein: CASSVGQGNTEAFF. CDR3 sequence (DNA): TGTGCCAGCAGCGTGGGACAGGGAAACACTGAAGCTTTCTTT.